A single sample gave rise to the 24 T cell receptor beta chains below, sequenced in a study of T cells of healthy individuals. TCRdb ran MiXCR on the 5' RACE reads and lists one entry per CDR3 protein. This table has approximately 52,000 distinct CDR3 sequences, around 15% appearing once. Source of these receptors: a human donor in good health.

In its sample, this clonotype was seen many times. This sequence joins TRBV30 and TRBJ1-5, with a tentative D call TRBD1 (5 bases). The CDR3 runs 15 residues. Germline V gene sequence: CDR1 GTSNPN, CDR2 SVGIG (reference sequence). The ends were cut back, 3 bases at V and 0 bases at J, with 12 bases in the middle. CDR3 amino acids: CAWSQGRYSNQPQHF. The CDR3 DNA reads as TGTGCCTGGAGCCAGGGACGTTATAGCAATCAGCCCCAGCATTTT.

This clonotype was observed a handful of times. The chain recombines TRBV9 with TRBJ2-7; 9 bases line up with TRBD1. V lost 2 bases to trimming and J lost 6 bases; unmatched junction nucleotides: 12. This CDR3 has 16 residues. Germline loops: CDR1 SGDLS, CDR2 YYNGEE. This chain's CDR3 is CASSVTPGTGTGEQYF. CDR3 in DNA: TGTGCCAGCAGCGTTACTCCGGGGACAGGGACCGGCGAGCAGTACTTC.

There are a few counts of this clonotype. The J gene is TRBJ2-2, the V gene TRBV2; the D is unclear. This CDR3 contains 13 residues. The germline V gene encodes CDR1 SNHLY and CDR2 FYNNEI. V lost 4 bases and J lost 7, with 10 bases in between. The CDR3 reads CASSGERVGELFF. The CDR3 DNA reads as TGTGCCAGCAGTGGGGAAAGAGTCGGGGAGCTGTTTTTT.

The chain uses TRBV2 and TRBJ1-2; D unresolved. The CDR3 sequence is 14 residues long. Trimming removed 0 bases at V and 4 bases at J, with 9 bases between. The germline gives CDR1 SNHLY, CDR2 FYNNEI. In DNA form, the CDR3 reads TGTGCCAGCAGTGAAGCAGAGACAACCTATGGCTACACCTTC. Its protein is CASSEAETTYGYTF.

In its sample, this clonotype was seen a few times. The CDR3 loop reads CSAPREGESEAFF. CDR3 nucleotides: TGCAGTGCCCCCCGGGAGGGAGAGTCTGAAGCTTTCTTT. The V call is TRBV20-1, the J call TRBJ1-1; D not resolved. V lost 6 bases to trimming and J lost 6 bases, with 17 bases between them. The CDR3 has 13 residues. Looked up from germline, CDR1 is DFQATT and CDR2 is SNEGSKA (reference sequence).

This clonotype was counted at least ten times. The chain is built from TRBV29-1 and TRBJ2-3, with 7 nucleotides matching TRBD1. There are 13 residues in the CDR3. Trimming took 6 bases from V and 2 from J; bases not matched to a gene: 5. Germline loops: CDR1 SQVTM, CDR2 ANQGSEA. The CDR3 protein is CSVSQGFTDTQYF. The DNA of the CDR3 is TGCAGCGTCTCACAGGGGTTCACAGATACGCAGTATTTT.

The rearrangement links TRBV7-9 to TRBJ2-5, with 7 positions matching TRBD2. Trimming cost V 5 bases and J 5 bases; bases outside gene matches: 8. The CDR3 covers 14 residues. Germline CDR1 and CDR2: SEHNR and FQNEAQ (reference sequence). CDR3 sequence reads: CASSKREERETQYF. The CDR3 DNA sequence: TGTGCCAGCAGCAAACGGGAGGAAAGGGAGACCCAGTACTTC.

This clonotype was found a few times. V usage is TRBV3-1 and J usage is TRBJ2-5; the match to TRBD2 covers 9 bases. In germline, CDR1 is LGHDT, CDR2 YNNKEL (reference sequence). This CDR3 spans 16 amino acids. The V and J ends lost 1 base and 5 bases, in that order; junction bases with no gene match: 8. The CDR3 protein is CASSQASGTSFETQYF. CDR3 bases: TGTGCCAGCAGCCAAGCTTCCGGGACTAGCTTCGAGACCCAGTACTTC.

This clonotype came up many times. The V gene is TRBV9, the J gene TRBJ2-4; 10 bases match TRBD2. Germline trimming cut 4 bases from V and 3 bases from J; bases unmatched to any gene: 10. This CDR3 spans 17 amino acids. Germline CDR1 reads SGDLS; CDR2 reads YYNGEE. The CDR3 DNA follows: TGTGCCAGCAGCCCAACGCTAGCGGGAGCGGACAAAAACATTCAGTACTTC. Encoded protein: CASSPTLAGADKNIQYF.

This clonotype was seen more than once but under ten times. The rearrangement links TRBV7-2 to TRBJ2-6; D gene uncertain. The V end lost 0 bases, the J end lost 5 bases, and 11 bases lay between the germline ends. CDR1 SGHTA and CDR2 FQGNSA come from the germline V gene. This CDR3 has 16 amino acids. CDR3 sequence (DNA): TGTGCCAGCAGCTTAGCGGAGATCCGGCGGGCCAACGTCCTGACTTTC. Translating it yields CASSLAEIRRANVLTF.

The gene calls are TRBV7-2 and TRBJ2-5; D unclear. V lost 8 bases to trimming and J lost 5 bases, with 18 bases between them. This CDR3 is built from 14 residues. Germline V gene data show CDR1 as SGHTA and CDR2 as FQGNSA. The CDR3 reads CASRNPTTGETQYF. In nucleotides, the CDR3 is TGTGCCAGCCGAAATCCGACGACCGGGGAGACCCAGTACTTC.

In this sample, this clonotype is medium-sized. J is TRBJ2-7 and V is TRBV29-1; the D call may be TRBD1 or TRBD2 (5 bases each). Trimming removed 5 bases at V and 11 bases at J, with 19 bases between. The germline gives CDR1 SQVTM, CDR2 ANQGSEA. CDR3 length: 12 amino acids. CDR3 loop: CSVTRGEPLEYF. For the CDR3, the DNA is TGCAGCGTTACACGGGGCGAACCGCTGGAGTACTTC.

In its sample, this clonotype was seen a few times. The chain uses TRBV9 and TRBJ1-6; 10 positions match TRBD1. Looked up from germline, CDR1 is SGDLS and CDR2 is YYNGEE. The CDR3 is 12 amino acids. The V gene end was trimmed by 4 bases and the J gene end by 16 bases; junction bases not matched to a gene: 5. The CDR3 sequence is CASSPGQGLLHF. CDR3 in DNA: TGTGCCAGCAGCCCGGGACAGGGGTTACTCCACTTT. The full variable domain, with the rest looked up from reference TRBV9 and TRBJ1-6, is DSGVTQTPKHLITATGQRVTLRCSPRSGDLSVYWYQQSLDQGLQFLIQYYNGEERAKGNILERFSAQQFPDLHSELNLSSLELGDSALYFCASSPGQGLLHFGNGTRLTVT.

This clonotype was counted only a few times. The CDR3 DNA is TGTGCCAGCAGCTTAGGGCAGGAGAACACTGAAGCTTTCTTT. It is translated as CASSLGQENTEAFF. The J gene is TRBJ1-1, the V gene TRBV7-2; D remains ambiguous. This CDR3 contains 14 residues. Germline CDR1 is SGHTA and CDR2 is FQGNSA. The V end lost 1 base, the J end lost 1 base, and 7 bases lay between the germline ends.

Many counts were recorded for this clonotype. The junction departs from germline at one end; a sequencing error may be responsible. The rearrangement joins TRBV20-1 to TRBJ1-2; 10 bases map to TRBD1. The CDR3 consists of 10 residues. Germline CDR1 DFQATT, CDR2 SNEGSKA (reference sequence). Here the CDR3 DNA reads TGCAGTGCTAGTGGACAGGGGGTATACTTC. Translation gives CSASGQGVYF.

The table lists this clonotype with many counts. The chain links TRBV6-1 to TRBJ1-5; no firm D call. The V gene's germline CDR1 is MNHNS and CDR2 SASEGT. The V and J ends lost 1 base and 5 bases respectively, with 12 bases between them. The CDR3 runs to 15 residues. The CDR3 DNA reads as TGTGCCAGCAGTGAAGTCAAAGGGATAGATCAGCCCCAGCATTTT. Translated, it gives CASSEVKGIDQPQHF.

CDR3 in amino acids: CASDRVGNTGELFF. CDR3 DNA sequence: TGTGCCAGCGACAGGGTGGGGAACACCGGGGAGCTGTTTTTT. The chain employs TRBV7-9 and TRBJ2-2; 7 bases align to TRBD1. CDR3 length: 14 residues. V was clipped by 8 bases and J by 1 base; unmatched bases: 4. Germline values: CDR1 SEHNR, CDR2 FQNEAQ (reference sequence).

This sequence joins TRBV14 and TRBJ2-1; the D is unclear. The V end was cut by 1 base, the J end by 9 bases, with 7 bases between. CDR1 is SGHDN, CDR2 FVKESK, per germline. CDR3 length equals 12 residues. In DNA form, the CDR3 reads TGTGCCAGCAGCCAAGTAGTGGGTGAGCAGTTCTTC. It is translated as CASSQVVGEQFF.

This clonotype has just a few counts. The rearrangement links TRBV27 to TRBJ1-1; TRBD1 is a possible D gene (5 bases). Deletions cut 10 bases from V and 4 bases from J, with 19 bases between. Looked up from germline, CDR1 is MNHEY and CDR2 is SMNVEV (reference sequence). The CDR3 totals 14 residues. In DNA form, the CDR3 reads TGTGCCACCCGAGGGGCCGTTAGACCCACTGAAGCTTTCTTT. It yields the protein CATRGAVRPTEAFF.

The chain joins TRBV5-1 to TRBJ2-3; D not certain. Trimming took 7 bases from V and 0 from J, leaving 12 bases between them. CDR3 size: 14 residues. The germline V gene encodes CDR1 SGHRS and CDR2 YFSETQ. CDR3 DNA: TGCGCCAGCCTCTTGGCGGAAAGCACAGATACGCAGTATTTT. Translating gives CASLLAESTDTQYF. The variable domain in full, completed from reference TRBV5-1 and TRBJ2-3, reads KAGVTQTPRYLIKTRGQQVTLSCSPISGHRSVSWYQQTPGQGLQFLFEYFSETQRNKGNFPGRFSGRQFSNSRSEMNVSTLELGDSALYLCASLLAESTDTQYFGPGTRLTVL.

This clonotype showed up many times. V gene TRBV11-2 combines with J gene TRBJ2-1; D is undetermined. Trimming cost V 5 bases and J 4 bases, with 6 bases left between them. Germline assignment: CDR1 SGHAT and CDR2 FQNNGV. The CDR3 runs 12 residues. CDR3 DNA sequence: TGTGCCAGCAGCGGGGATTACAATGAGCAGTTCTTC. Translating gives CASSGDYNEQFF.

In this sample, this clonotype turned up many times. This rearrangement joins TRBV6-2 or TRBV6-3 to TRBJ2-5, with TRBD2 matching over 7 bases. The V gene end was trimmed by 6 bases and the J gene end by 3 bases; junction bases not matched to a gene: 7. Germline CDR1 is MNHEY and CDR2 is SVGEGT. The CDR3 runs to 14 residues. For the CDR3, the DNA is TGTGCCAGCAGATTCCGGGAGGCTAAAGAGACCCAGTACTTC. It translates to CASRFREAKETQYF.

The chain uses TRBV3-1 and TRBJ2-3; D is undetermined. The CDR3 totals 14 residues. Germline V gives CDR1 LGHDT, CDR2 YNNKEL (reference sequence). Between the trimmed V and J ends, which lost 4 bases and 2 bases, there was a span of 10 bases. CDR3 DNA: TGTGCCAGCAGCCCTCGGTATCCCACAGATACGCAGTATTTT. Amino acids: CASSPRYPTDTQYF.

This clonotype has ten or more counts. V usage is TRBV4-1 and J usage is TRBJ1-1, with 8 bases that match TRBD1. Germline V gene sequence: CDR1 MGHRA, CDR2 YSYEKL. The CDR3 covers 15 residues. V lost 3 bases and J lost 4; bases outside the gene matches: 7. The CDR3 sequence is CASSHDGQGGTEAFF. The CDR3 DNA follows: TGCGCCAGCAGCCATGACGGACAGGGAGGCACTGAAGCTTTCTTT.